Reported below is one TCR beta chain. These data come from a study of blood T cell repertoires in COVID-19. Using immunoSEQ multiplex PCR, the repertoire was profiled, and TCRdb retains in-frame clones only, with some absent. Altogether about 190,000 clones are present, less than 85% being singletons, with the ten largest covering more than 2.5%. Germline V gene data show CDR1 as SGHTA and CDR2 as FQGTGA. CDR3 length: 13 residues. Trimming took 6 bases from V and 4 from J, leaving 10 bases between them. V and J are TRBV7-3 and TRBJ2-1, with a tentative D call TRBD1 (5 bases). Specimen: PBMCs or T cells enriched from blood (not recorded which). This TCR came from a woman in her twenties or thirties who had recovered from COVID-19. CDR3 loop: CASSSTGYNEQFF. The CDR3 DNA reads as TGTGCCAGCAGTTCCACAGGATACAATGAGCAGTTCTTC.